This T cell receptor (beta chain) derives from a study of T cells in Graves' hyperthyroidism and ophthalmopathy (dated by TCRdb to between 2018 and 2021). With respect to the entire study: Peripheral blood was collected at initial diagnosis, before any treatment. The study also compared thyroid tissue and blood T-cell repertoires from about 6 Graves' hyperthyroidism patients. Prospective prediction of ophthalmopathy was tested in an independent validation cohort of 18 to 20 hyperthyroidism patients and 17 patients who later progressed to ophthalmopathy. To identify distinguishing TCR V-J signatures, a discovery cohort of around 100 patients was used, comprising some 43 with Graves' ophthalmopathy and some 60 with stable Graves' hyperthyroidism. The roughly 91 discovery patients were randomly divided into training and test sets at a 7:3 ratio. The paper describes TCR Vbeta CDR3 sequencing of 120 to 150 peripheral blood samples, made up of 43 ophthalmopathy patients, roughly 75 hyperthyroidism patients and roughly 17 progressor patients. After blood sampling, hyperthyroidism patients were treated with methimazole at a starting dose of 30 mg daily, and ophthalmopathy patients were treated with high-dose intravenous methylprednisolone.

Moderately to severely active disease, a Clinical Activity Score of at least 3, a NOSPECS grade of at least 4, and a duration under 3 months were present in ophthalmopathy patients. Any patient with an uncontrolled infection, another autoimmune disease, pregnancy or lactation was excluded. Clinical symptoms, serum thyroxine and TRAb, thyroid ultrasound, and orbital computed tomography formed the basis for the diagnoses. Ficoll-Paque density gradient centrifugation was used to isolate PBMCs from about 9.4 ml of fresh peripheral blood. Total RNA was extracted with Trizol reagent, and quality was checked on an Agilent 2100 Bioanalyzer. CDR3 length: 18 amino acids, cysteine to phenylalanine. Of all the DNA, just the CDR3 is kept, 54 bases in frame from base 1. The germline V gene gives CDR1 as SGHTA and CDR2 as FQGNSA. Trimming removed 3 bases from V and 4 bases from J, leaving 24 bases between the germline ends.

Overall study outcomes, separate from this receptor: In validation, the model predicted progression to ophthalmopathy a median of roughly 6.5 months before onset, with roughly 70% sensitivity and 72.22% specificity. No statistical method was used to set the sample size in advance, and investigators knew the group allocation. Most expanded thyroid clonotypes (frequency above 0.001) were also detected in blood, suggesting blood repertoires may reflect thyroid immune responses. In cross-validation, a model built on a 13 V-J signature told ophthalmopathy apart from stable hyperthyroidism with under 90% sensitivity and roughly 81% specificity, and in testing the same model reached 80%/75%.

This clonotype came up a few times. What antigen it recognizes has not been identified. No qualities accompany the bases; no much larger clone lies one base away. The TCR beta CDR3 regions were amplified from the RNA transcripts. The TCR CDR3 was subjected to a first round of RT-PCR using the HTBI primer set and the Qiagen OneStep RT-PCR kit. Libraries were constructed in a second round of multiplex PCR, after which size selection and purification were performed. The libraries were sequenced on an Illumina HiSeq2000 using paired-end 100 bp reads. For the original study's pipeline: SOAPnuke was used to process the raw data, removing reads that contained adapters or uncalled bases, had a mean Phred below 15, or lacked an exact match to the constant primer or identifier. High-quality paired reads were merged using COPE v1.2.5, and each unique nucleotide sequence was defined as a clonotype. MiTCR v1.1 was used to align clonotypes to the IMGT TRBV, TRBD and TRBJ reference segments. Analysis was restricted to V-J combinations with a frequency above 0.0001, which covered roughly 99% of repertoires. A TCS score was defined as the ratio of F50 (clonal expansion) to E x V (chaos), with BLOSUM62-based TCRdist applied between CDR3 peptides within each V-J. Welch's t-statistics and random forest reduced fewer than 550 V-J features to 10 to 15, which were used in a naive Bayes classifier (R e1071). Using fastp trimming at Q25 and MiXCR clonotype assembly, TCRdb reanalyzed the public sequencing data and kept in-frame beta chains. Rows merge per CDR3 protein into single entries with the most common DNA and genes. These V and J calls rely on TCRdb rather than the paper's analysis. The sample table shows approximately 600,000 distinct CDR3 sequences, and 20% are seen once. The top ten clonotypes cover more than 30% of the sample.

The receptor was derived from a man under 40 with Graves' ophthalmopathy. Sequencing used blood. The sequence is built from TRBV7-2 and TRBJ1-1, with the D gene too uncertain to name. The sequenced DNA is TGTGCCAGCAGCTTCGAACTCCCTGCGGTAGCGCTTGGCACTGAAGCTTTCTTT. This encodes CASSFELPAVALGTEAFF.